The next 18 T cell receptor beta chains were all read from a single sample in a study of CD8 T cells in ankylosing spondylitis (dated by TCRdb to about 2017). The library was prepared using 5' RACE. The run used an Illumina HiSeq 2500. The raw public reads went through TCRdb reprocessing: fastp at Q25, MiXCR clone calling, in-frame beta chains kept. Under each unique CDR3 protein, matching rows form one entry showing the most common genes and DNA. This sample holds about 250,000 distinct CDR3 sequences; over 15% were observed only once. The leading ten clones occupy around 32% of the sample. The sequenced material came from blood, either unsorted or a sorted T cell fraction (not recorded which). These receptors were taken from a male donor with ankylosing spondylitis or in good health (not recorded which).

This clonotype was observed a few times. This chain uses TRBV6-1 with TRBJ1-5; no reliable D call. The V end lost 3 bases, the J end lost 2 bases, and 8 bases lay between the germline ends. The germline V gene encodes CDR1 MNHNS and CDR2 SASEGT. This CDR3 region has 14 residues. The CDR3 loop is CASSEYGGNQPQHF. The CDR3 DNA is TGTGCCAGCAGTGAGTATGGGGGCAATCAGCCCCAGCATTTT.

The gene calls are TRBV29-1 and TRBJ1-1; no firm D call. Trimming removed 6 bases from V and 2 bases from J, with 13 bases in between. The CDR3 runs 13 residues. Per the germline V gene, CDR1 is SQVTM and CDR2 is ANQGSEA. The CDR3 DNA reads TGCAGCGTCTCCATCTCCCCAAACACTGAAGCTTTCTTT. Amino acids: CSVSISPNTEAFF.

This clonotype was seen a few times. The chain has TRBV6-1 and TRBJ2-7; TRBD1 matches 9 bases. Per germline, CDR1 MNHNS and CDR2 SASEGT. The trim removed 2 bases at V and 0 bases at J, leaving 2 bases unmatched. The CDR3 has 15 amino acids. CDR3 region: CASSETGGLSYEQYF. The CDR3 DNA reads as TGTGCCAGCAGTGAAACAGGGGGCCTCTCCTACGAGCAGTACTTC.

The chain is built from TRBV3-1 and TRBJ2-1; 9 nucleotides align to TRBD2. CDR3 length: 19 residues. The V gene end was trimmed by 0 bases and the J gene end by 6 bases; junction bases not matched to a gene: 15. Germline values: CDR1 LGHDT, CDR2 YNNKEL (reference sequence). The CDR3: CASSQDYPVLAGTGNEQFF. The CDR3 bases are TGTGCCAGCAGCCAAGATTATCCGGTCCTAGCGGGAACCGGCAATGAGCAGTTCTTC.

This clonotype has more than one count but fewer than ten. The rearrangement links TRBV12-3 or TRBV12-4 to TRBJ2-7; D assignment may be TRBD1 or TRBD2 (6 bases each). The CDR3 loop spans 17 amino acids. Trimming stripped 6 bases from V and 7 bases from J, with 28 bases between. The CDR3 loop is CASSLEISGGGLQEQYF. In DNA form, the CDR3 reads TGTGCCAGCAGCTTGGAAATTAGCGGTGGGGGGCTACAGGAGCAGTACTTC.

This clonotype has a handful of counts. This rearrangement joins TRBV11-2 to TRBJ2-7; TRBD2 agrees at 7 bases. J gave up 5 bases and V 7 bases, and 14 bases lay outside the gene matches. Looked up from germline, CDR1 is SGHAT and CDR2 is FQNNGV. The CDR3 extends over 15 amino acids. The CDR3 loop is CASMLTGGHLDEQYF. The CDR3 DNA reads TGTGCCAGCATGCTGACGGGAGGTCACCTCGACGAGCAGTACTTC.

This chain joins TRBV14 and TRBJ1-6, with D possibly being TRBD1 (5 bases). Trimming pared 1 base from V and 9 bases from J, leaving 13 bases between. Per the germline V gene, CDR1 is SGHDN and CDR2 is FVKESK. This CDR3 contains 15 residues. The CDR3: CASSQAWGGSSPLHF. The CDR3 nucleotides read TGTGCCAGCAGCCAAGCCTGGGGGGGGTCTTCACCCCTCCACTTT.

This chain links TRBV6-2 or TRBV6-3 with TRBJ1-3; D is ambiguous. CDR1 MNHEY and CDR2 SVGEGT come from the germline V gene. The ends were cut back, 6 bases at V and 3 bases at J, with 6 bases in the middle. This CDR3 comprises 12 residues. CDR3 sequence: CASSAFGNTIYF. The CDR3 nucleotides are TGTGCCAGCAGCGCCTTTGGAAACACCATATATTTT.

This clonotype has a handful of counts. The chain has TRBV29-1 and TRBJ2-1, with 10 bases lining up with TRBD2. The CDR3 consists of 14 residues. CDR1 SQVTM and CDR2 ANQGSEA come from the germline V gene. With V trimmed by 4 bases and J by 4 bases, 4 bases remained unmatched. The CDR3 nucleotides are TGCAGCGTTGTAGGACTAGCGGAATACAATGAGCAGTTCTTC. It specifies CSVVGLAEYNEQFF.

The CDR3: CASSFLAEGYEQYF. CDR3 coding DNA: TGTGCCAGCAGTTTCTTGGCGGAGGGCTACGAGCAGTACTTC. The gene calls are TRBV12-3 or TRBV12-4 and TRBJ2-7; D may be TRBD2 (6 bases). This CDR3 contains 14 residues. Trimming shortened V by 3 bases and J by 3 bases, and 12 bases separated the two germline ends.

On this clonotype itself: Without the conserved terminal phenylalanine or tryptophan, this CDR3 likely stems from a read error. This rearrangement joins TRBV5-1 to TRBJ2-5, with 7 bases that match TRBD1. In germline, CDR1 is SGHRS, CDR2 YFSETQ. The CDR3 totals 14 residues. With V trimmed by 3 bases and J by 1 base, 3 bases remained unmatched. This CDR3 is CASSSTGTQETQYL. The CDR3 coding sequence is TGCGCCAGCAGCTCGACAGGGACCCAAGAGACCCAGTACCTC.

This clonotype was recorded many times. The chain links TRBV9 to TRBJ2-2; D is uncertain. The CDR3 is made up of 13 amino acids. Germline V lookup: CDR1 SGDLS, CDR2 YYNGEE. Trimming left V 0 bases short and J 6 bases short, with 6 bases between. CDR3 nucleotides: TGTGCCAGCAGCGTAGTGGCAGCCGGGGAGCTGTTTTTT. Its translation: CASSVVAAGELFF.

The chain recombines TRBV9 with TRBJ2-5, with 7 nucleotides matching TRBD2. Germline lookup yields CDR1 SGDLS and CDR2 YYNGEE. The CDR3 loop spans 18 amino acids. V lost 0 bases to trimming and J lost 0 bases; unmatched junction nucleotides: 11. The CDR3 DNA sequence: TGTGCCAGCAGCGTAGTCGAACGGGGGGTCACCAACCAAGAGACCCAGTACTTC. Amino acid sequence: CASSVVERGVTNQETQYF.

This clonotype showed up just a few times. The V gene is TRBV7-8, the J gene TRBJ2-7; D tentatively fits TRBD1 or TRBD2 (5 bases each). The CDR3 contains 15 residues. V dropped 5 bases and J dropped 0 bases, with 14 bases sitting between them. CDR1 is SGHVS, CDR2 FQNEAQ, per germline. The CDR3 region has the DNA TGTGCCAGCAGCCCAGAGGGGTTCTACTCCTACGAGCAGTACTTC. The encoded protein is CASSPEGFYSYEQYF.

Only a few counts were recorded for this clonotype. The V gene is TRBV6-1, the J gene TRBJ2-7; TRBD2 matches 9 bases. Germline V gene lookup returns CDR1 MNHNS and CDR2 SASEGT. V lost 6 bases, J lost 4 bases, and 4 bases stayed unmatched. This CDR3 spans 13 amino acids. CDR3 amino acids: CASRAGGDYEQYF. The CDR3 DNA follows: TGTGCCAGCAGGGCGGGAGGGGATTACGAGCAGTACTTC.

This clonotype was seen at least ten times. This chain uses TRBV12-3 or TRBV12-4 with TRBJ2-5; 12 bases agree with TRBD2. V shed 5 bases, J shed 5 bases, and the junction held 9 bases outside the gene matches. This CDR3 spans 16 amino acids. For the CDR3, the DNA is TGTGCCAGCAGTACCCTAGCGGGAGGGCCCCTGGAGACCCAGTACTTC. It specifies CASSTLAGGPLETQYF.

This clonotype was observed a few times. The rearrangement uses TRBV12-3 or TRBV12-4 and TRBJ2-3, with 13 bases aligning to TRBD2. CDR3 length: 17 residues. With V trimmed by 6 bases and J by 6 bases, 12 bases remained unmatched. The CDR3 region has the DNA TGTGCCAGCAGAGGGACTAGCGGGACTGTTGTAGGGGATACGCAGTATTTT. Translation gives CASRGTSGTVVGDTQYF.

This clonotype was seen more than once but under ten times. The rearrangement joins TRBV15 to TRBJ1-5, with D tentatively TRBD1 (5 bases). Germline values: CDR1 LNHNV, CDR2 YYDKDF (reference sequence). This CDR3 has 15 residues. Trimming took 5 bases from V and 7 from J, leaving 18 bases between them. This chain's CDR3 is CATSLREGPAQPQHF. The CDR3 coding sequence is TGTGCCACCAGCCTTCGCGAGGGACCGGCGCAGCCCCAGCATTTT. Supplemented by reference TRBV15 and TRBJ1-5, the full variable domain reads DAMVIQNPRYQVTQFGKPVTLSCSQTLNHNVMYWYQQKSSQAPKLLFHYYDKDFNNEADTPDNFQSRRPNTSFCFLDIRSPGLGDTAMYLCATSLREGPAQPQHFGDGTRLSIL.